This T cell receptor (beta chain) was sequenced in a study of control samples from healthy donors and cancer patients. The method was immunoSEQ multiplex PCR; TCRdb's version includes in-frame clones alone and lacks a portion of them. In the table there are 200,000 or so clones, roughly 94% of which are singletons. Sequencing used blood. The clonotype was recovered from a man over 45 in good health.

The CDR3 reads CASSLEGTRTNEKLFF. CDR3 nucleotide sequence: TGTGCCAGCAGCTTGGAGGGGACCCGGACTAATGAAAAACTGTTTTTT. The chain has TRBV5-6 and TRBJ1-4, with D possibly TRBD1 on 5 matching bases. V was shortened by 0 bases and J by 2 bases, with 11 bases between the two germline ends. Germline CDR1 SGHDT, CDR2 YYEEEE. The CDR3 runs to 16 residues.